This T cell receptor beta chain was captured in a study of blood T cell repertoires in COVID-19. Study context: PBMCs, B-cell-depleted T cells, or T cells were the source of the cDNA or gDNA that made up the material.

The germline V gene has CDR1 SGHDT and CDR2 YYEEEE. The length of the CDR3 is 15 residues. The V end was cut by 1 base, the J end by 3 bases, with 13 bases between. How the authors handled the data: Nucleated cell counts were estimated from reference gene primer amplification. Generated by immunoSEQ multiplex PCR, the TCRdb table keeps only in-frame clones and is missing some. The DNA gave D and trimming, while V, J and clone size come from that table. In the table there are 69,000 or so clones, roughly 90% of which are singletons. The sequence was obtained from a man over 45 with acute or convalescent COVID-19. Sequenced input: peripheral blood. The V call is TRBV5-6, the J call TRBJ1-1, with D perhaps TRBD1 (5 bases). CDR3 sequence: CASSLNSGGDTEAFF. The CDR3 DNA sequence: TGTGCCAGCAGCTTGAATTCCGGGGGAGACACTGAAGCTTTCTTT.